Each of the 7 T cell receptor beta chains below was sequenced from the same sample in a study of shared T cell receptors in the human thymus. Using immunoSEQ multiplex PCR, the repertoire was profiled, and TCRdb retains in-frame clones only, with some absent. The sample has about 380,000 clones, over 90% seen once. Sequenced material: thymocytes. The receptors shown here come from a human donor.

The rearrangement uses TRBV19 and TRBJ2-7; D might be TRBD1 (6 bases). The CDR3 runs to 16 residues. Germline values: CDR1 LNHDA, CDR2 SQIVND (reference sequence). The V gene lost 6 bases and the J gene lost 0 bases, with 18 bases spanning the gap. The CDR3 here is CASRGHGRESSYEQYF. CDR3 sequence (DNA): TGTGCCAGTAGGGGACACGGAAGAGAAAGCTCCTACGAGCAGTACTTC.

V is TRBV28 and J is TRBJ2-7; no clear D gene. The CDR3 is 15 amino acids. V lost 3 bases to trimming and J lost 2 bases, with 14 bases between them. Germline values: CDR1 MDHEN, CDR2 SYDVKM. CDR3 protein: CASSLGTIPTYEQYF. CDR3 bases: TGTGCCAGCAGTTTGGGCACCATTCCGACCTACGAGCAGTACTTC.

The chain recombines TRBV5-5 with TRBJ2-5, with 9 bases lining up with TRBD2. The CDR3 is 15 amino acids. Germline CDR1 SGHKS, CDR2 YYEKEE (reference sequence). The V and J ends lost 5 bases and 2 bases, in that order; junction bases with no gene match: 7. Here the CDR3 DNA reads TGTGCCAGCAGATGGACTAGCGAGTTTCAAGAGACCCAGTACTTC. Its translation is CASRWTSEFQETQYF. Combining the CDR3 with reference TRBV5-5 and TRBJ2-5 gives the whole variable domain DAGVTQSPTHLIKTRGQQVTLRCSPISGHKSVSWYQQVLGQGPQFIFQYYEKEERGRGNFPDRFSARQFPNYSSELNVNALLLGDSALYLCASRWTSEFQETQYFGPGTRLLVL.

This chain connects TRBV6-1 to TRBJ1-2; a possible D gene is TRBD1 (5 bases). The CDR3 runs to 12 residues. The V end lost 8 bases, the J end lost 7 bases, and 14 bases lay between the germline ends. CDR1 and CDR2 from the germline V gene are MNHNS and SASEGT. CDR3 residues: CASSSSGRGYTF. CDR3 nucleotide sequence: TGTGCCAGCTCAAGTTCGGGACGTGGCTACACCTTC.

The chain combines TRBV19 with TRBJ2-1; D not certain. Germline CDR1 is LNHDA and CDR2 is SQIVND (reference sequence). V dropped 3 bases and J dropped 3 bases, with 12 bases sitting between them. The CDR3 runs to 15 residues. In nucleotides, the CDR3 is TGTGCCAGTAGTATCGACGCGGTAAACTACAATGAGCAGTTCTTC. Its translation is CASSIDAVNYNEQFF.

J is TRBJ2-5 and V is TRBV2; tentatively, D is TRBD1 (5 bases). CDR1 and CDR2 from the germline V gene are SNHLY and FYNNEI. The CDR3 totals 20 residues. V lost 7 bases and J 1 base, leaving 31 bases between the germline ends. CDR3 amino acids: CASTSLVPDGAVGSQETQYF. The CDR3 DNA reads as TGTGCCAGCACCTCCCTCGTCCCTGATGGGGCGGTGGGGTCCCAAGAGACCCAGTACTTC.

This clone was seen a single time. V and J are TRBV12-5 and TRBJ2-1, with 7 positions matching TRBD2. This CDR3 is built from 18 residues. Germline loops: CDR1 LGHNT, CDR2 FRNRAP. V dropped 0 bases and J dropped 6; count of bases not matched to a gene: 14. CDR3 DNA: TGTGCTAGTGGTTTGGTAATGTGGGAGGGCCGGGGTGGCAATGAGCAGTTCTTC. Translation gives CASGLVMWEGRGGNEQFF.